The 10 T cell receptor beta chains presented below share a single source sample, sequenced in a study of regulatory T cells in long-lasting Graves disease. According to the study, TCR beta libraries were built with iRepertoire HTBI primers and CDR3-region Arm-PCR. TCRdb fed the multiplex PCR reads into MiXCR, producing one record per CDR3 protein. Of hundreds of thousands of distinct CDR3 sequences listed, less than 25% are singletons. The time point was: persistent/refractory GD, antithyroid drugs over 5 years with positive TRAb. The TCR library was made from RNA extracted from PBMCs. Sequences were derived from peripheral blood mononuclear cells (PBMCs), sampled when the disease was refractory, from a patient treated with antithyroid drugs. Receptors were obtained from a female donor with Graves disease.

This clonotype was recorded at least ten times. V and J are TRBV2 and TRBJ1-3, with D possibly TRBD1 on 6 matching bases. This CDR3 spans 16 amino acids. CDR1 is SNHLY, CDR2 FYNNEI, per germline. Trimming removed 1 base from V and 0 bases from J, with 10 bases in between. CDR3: CASSEDQGYSGNTIYF. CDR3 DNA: TGTGCCAGCAGTGAAGATCAGGGGTACTCTGGAAACACCATATATTTT.

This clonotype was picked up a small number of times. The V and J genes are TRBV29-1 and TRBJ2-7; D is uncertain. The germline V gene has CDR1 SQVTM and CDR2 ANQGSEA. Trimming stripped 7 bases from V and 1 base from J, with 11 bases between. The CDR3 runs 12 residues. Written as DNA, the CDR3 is TGCAGCGCCGTCGGCGGTTCCTACGAGCAGTACTTC. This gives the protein CSAVGGSYEQYF.

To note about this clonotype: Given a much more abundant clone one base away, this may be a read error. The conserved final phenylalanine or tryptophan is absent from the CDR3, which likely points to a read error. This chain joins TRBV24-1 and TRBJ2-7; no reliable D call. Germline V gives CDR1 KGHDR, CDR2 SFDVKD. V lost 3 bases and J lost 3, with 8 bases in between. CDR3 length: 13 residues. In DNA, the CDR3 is TGTGCCACCAGTGATGACAAGAACTACGAGCAGTACCTC. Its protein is CATSDDKNYEQYL.

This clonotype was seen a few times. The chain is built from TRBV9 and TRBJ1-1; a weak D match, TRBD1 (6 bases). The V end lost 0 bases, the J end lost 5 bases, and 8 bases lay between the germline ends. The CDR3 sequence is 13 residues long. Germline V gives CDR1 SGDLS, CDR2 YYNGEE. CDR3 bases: TGTGCCAGCAGCGTAGTAACAGGGACTGAAGCTTTCTTT. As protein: CASSVVTGTEAFF. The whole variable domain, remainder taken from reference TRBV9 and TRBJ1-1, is DSGVTQTPKHLITATGQRVTLRCSPRSGDLSVYWYQQSLDQGLQFLIQYYNGEERAKGNILERFSAQQFPDLHSELNLSSLELGDSALYFCASSVVTGTEAFFGQGTRLTVV.

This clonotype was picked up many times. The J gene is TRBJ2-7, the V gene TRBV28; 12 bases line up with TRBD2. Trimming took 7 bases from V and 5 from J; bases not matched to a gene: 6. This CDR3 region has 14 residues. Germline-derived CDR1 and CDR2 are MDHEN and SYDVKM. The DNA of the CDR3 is TGTGCCAGCACCAGACTAGCGGGAGTCAACGAGCAGTACTTC. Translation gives CASTRLAGVNEQYF.

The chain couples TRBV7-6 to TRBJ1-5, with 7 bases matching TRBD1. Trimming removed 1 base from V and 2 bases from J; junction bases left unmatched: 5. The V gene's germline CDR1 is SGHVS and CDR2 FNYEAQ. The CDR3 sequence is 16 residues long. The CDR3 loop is CASSLEPGGGNQPQHF. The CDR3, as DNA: TGTGCCAGCAGCTTAGAGCCAGGGGGTGGCAATCAGCCCCAGCATTTT. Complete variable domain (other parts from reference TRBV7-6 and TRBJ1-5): GAGVSQSPRYKVTKRGQDVALRCDPISGHVSLYWYRQALGQGPEFLTYFNYEAQQDKSGLPNDRFSAERPEGSISTLTIQRTEQRDSAMYRCASSLEPGGGNQPQHFGDGTRLSIL.

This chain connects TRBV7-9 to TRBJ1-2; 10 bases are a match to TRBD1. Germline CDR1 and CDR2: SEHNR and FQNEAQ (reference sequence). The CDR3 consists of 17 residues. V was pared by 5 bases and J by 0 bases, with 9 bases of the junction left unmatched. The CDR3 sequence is CASSDGTGAGTNYGYTF. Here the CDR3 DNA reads TGTGCCAGCAGCGACGGGACAGGGGCCGGCACTAACTATGGCTACACCTTC.

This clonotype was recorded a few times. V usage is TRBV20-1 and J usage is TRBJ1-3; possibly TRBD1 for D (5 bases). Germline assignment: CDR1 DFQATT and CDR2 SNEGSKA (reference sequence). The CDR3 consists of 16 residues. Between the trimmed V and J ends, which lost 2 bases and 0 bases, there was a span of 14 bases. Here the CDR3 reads CSARRGSDSSGNTIYF. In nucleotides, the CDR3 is TGCAGTGCTAGAAGGGGATCAGATAGCTCTGGAAACACCATATATTTT.

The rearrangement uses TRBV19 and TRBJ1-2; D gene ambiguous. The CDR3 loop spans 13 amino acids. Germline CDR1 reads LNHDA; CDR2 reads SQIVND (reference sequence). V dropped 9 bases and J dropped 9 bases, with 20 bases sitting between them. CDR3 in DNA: TGTGCCAGCTCCGCCGATTTGGGTCGCAGCTACACCTTC. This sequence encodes CASSADLGRSYTF.

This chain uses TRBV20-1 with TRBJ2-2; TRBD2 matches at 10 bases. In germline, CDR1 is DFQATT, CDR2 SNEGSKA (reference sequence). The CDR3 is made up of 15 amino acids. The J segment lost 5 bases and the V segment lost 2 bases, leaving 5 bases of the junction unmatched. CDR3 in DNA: TGCAGTGCTAGACAACTAGCGGGGCCGACCGGGGAGCTGTTTTTT. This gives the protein CSARQLAGPTGELFF.